The rows below give T cell receptor beta chains drawn from one sample of a study of cytomegalovirus exposure and HLA in healthy donors. Produced via immunoSEQ multiplex PCR; TCRdb's table is partial and in-frame only. The sample consists of 150,000 to 200,000 clones, about 86% of them appearing once. The sample comprised PBMCs. These receptors were taken from a woman in her twenties or thirties in good health and CMV-seronegative. Both conserved end residues are part of each CDR3. A D gene is named only where the DNA matches it firmly. Size is stated for part of the rows, as once, few or many counts, or as a class when the clone is expanded.

CDR3: CASSLPGRGGTDTQYF
DNA: TGTGCCAGCAGTCTCCCGGGTAGGGGAGGGACAGATACGCAGTATTTT
V: TRBV28
size: NA
J: TRBJ2-3
D: TRBD2

CDR3: CASSPPGLAGPPPQTGELFF
DNA: TGTGCCAGCAGCCCCCCCGGACTAGCGGGGCCCCCCCCTCAAACCGGGGAGCTGTTTTTT
V: TRBV28
size: once
J: TRBJ2-2
D: TRBD2

CDR3: CASSLAEKVYEQYF
DNA: TGTGCCAGCAGCTTAGCGGAGAAAGTCTACGAGCAGTACTTC
V: TRBV7-9
size: NA
J: TRBJ2-7
D: NA

CDR3: CAIRQPGLNEQFF
DNA: TGTGCCATCCGACAACCTGGACTCAATGAGCAGTTCTTC
V: TRBV28
size: NA
J: TRBJ2-1
D: NA

CDR3: CASSPRTSGGNNEQFF
DNA: TGTGCCAGCAGCCCCCGGACTAGCGGGGGAAACAATGAGCAGTTCTTC
V: TRBV7-9
size: NA
J: TRBJ2-1
D: TRBD2

CDR3: CAISESTANYGYTF
DNA: TGTGCCATCAGTGAGTCGACAGCGAACTATGGCTACACCTTC
V: TRBV10-3
size: NA
J: TRBJ1-2
D: NA

CDR3: CASRAPSGVNTGELFF
DNA: TGTGCCAGTAGGGCCCCTAGCGGGGTGAACACCGGGGAGCTGTTTTTT
V: TRBV19
size: NA
J: TRBJ2-2
D: TRBD2

CDR3: CASSLAAPGAEAFF
DNA: TGCGCCAGCAGCTTGGCTGCGCCCGGGGCTGAAGCTTTCTTT
V: TRBV5-1
size: NA
J: TRBJ1-1
D: NA

CDR3: CASSLFPPMNTEAFF
DNA: TGTGCCAGCAGCTTATTTCCACCTATGAACACTGAAGCTTTCTTT
V: TRBV7-9
size: once
J: TRBJ1-1
D: NA

CDR3: CASRGEADTQYF
DNA: TGTGCCAGCAGGGGCGAAGCAGATACGCAGTATTTT
V: TRBV28
size: NA
J: TRBJ2-3
D: NA

CDR3: CASSQNDGGYEQYF
DNA: TGTGCCAGCAGCCAAAACGATGGGGGGTACGAGCAGTACTTC
V: TRBV14
size: NA
J: TRBJ2-7
D: NA

CDR3: CASSFRGSGANVLTF
DNA: TGTGCCAGCAGTTTCAGGGGGTCTGGGGCCAACGTCCTGACTTTC
V: TRBV27
size: NA
J: TRBJ2-6
D: TRBD1

CDR3: CASSPWTGYEKLFF
DNA: TGCGCCAGCAGCCCTTGGACAGGGTATGAAAAACTGTTTTTT
V: TRBV4-1
size: few
J: TRBJ1-4
D: TRBD1

CDR3: CASSPSQGAVEQYF
DNA: TGTGCCAGCTCACCCTCACAGGGGGCTGTCGAGCAGTACTTC
V: TRBV18
size: NA
J: TRBJ2-7
D: TRBD1

CDR3: CASSRLLDTQYF
DNA: TGTGCCAGCAGTCGACTCCTAGATACGCAGTATTTT
V: TRBV2
size: NA
J: TRBJ2-3
D: NA

CDR3: CASSSTGNTEAFF
DNA: TGTGCCAGCAGCTCCACAGGGAACACTGAAGCTTTCTTT
V: TRBV7-2
size: NA
J: TRBJ1-1
D: NA

CDR3: CASSKGNGANGLTF
DNA: TGTGCCAGTAGTAAAGGGAATGGGGCCAACGGCCTGACTTTC
V: TRBV19
size: NA
J: TRBJ2-6
D: NA

CDR3: CASSSDGETQYF
DNA: TGCGCCAGCAGTTCAGACGGGGAGACCCAGTACTTC
V: TRBV4-3
size: once
J: TRBJ2-5
D: NA

CDR3: CASRLRDRGNNEQFF
DNA: TGTGCCAGTAGACTCAGGGACAGGGGCAACAATGAGCAGTTCTTC
V: TRBV19
size: NA
J: TRBJ2-1
D: TRBD1

CDR3: CASSESPGVGEQYF
DNA: TGTGCCAGCAGTGAATCCCCGGGAGTGGGCGAGCAGTACTTC
V: TRBV25-1
size: few
J: TRBJ2-7
D: NA

CDR3: CASSLGTGDTNEKLFF
DNA: TGTGCCAGCAGTTTGGGGACAGGGGACACTAATGAAAAACTGTTTTTT
V: TRBV27
size: once
J: TRBJ1-4
D: TRBD1

CDR3: CASSEPPTGFNSPLHF
DNA: TGTGCCAGCAGTGAGCCCCCGACGGGATTTAATTCACCCCTCCACTTT
V: TRBV6-1
size: NA
J: TRBJ1-6
D: NA

CDR3: CATSASSSGVDTQYF
DNA: TGTGCCACCAGCGCCTCCTCGTCGGGGGTGGATACGCAGTATTTT
V: TRBV15
size: NA
J: TRBJ2-3
D: NA

CDR3: CASSGRGKLHEQYF
DNA: TGTGCCAGCAGTGGTCGGGGGAAACTCCACGAGCAGTACTTC
V: TRBV2
size: NA
J: TRBJ2-7
D: NA

CDR3: CASSPGVSYNEQFF
DNA: TGTGCCAGCAGCCCGGGAGTCTCCTACAATGAGCAGTTCTTC
V: TRBV7-9
size: NA
J: TRBJ2-1
D: NA

CDR3: CASSPGLSLQETQYF
DNA: TGTGCCAGCAGCCCGGGACTTTCCCTTCAAGAGACCCAGTACTTC
V: TRBV5-6
size: NA
J: TRBJ2-5
D: NA

CDR3: CSVARTVESTEAFF
DNA: TGCAGCGTTGCTCGGACAGTTGAGTCTACTGAAGCTTTCTTT
V: TRBV29-1
size: NA
J: TRBJ1-1
D: NA

CDR3: CASSLRGGGTDTQYF
DNA: TGCGCCAGCAGCTTGAGGGGAGGGGGCACAGATACGCAGTATTTT
V: TRBV5-1
size: NA
J: TRBJ2-3
D: TRBD2

CDR3: CASRGSDNTGELFF
DNA: TGTGCCAGCAGGGGGAGTGATAACACCGGGGAGCTGTTTTTT
V: TRBV2
size: NA
J: TRBJ2-2
D: NA

CDR3: CASSPESHGEQFF
DNA: TGTGCCAGCAGCCCGGAGTCGCACGGTGAGCAGTTCTTC
V: TRBV2
size: NA
J: TRBJ2-1
D: NA

CDR3: CASRGGLYRQNTGELFF
DNA: TGTGCCAGTAGAGGGGGCCTGTACAGGCAGAACACCGGGGAGCTGTTTTTT
V: TRBV19
size: NA
J: TRBJ2-2
D: TRBD1

CDR3: CASSMGLAGVEIPREQFF
DNA: TGTGCCAGCAGCATGGGACTAGCGGGAGTAGAAATCCCCCGTGAGCAGTTCTTC
V: TRBV5-8
size: NA
J: TRBJ2-1
D: TRBD2

CDR3: CASSESGLAGTGELFF
DNA: TGCGCCAGCAGTGAGTCGGGACTAGCGGGCACCGGGGAGCTGTTTTTT
V: TRBV10-2
size: NA
J: TRBJ2-2
D: TRBD2